This T cell receptor beta chain derives from a study of cytomegalovirus exposure and HLA in healthy donors. For the study at large: Most donors, 81% of a few hundred genotyped, fell in the Caucasian-associated ancestry cluster.

In germline, CDR1 is ENHRY, CDR2 SYGVKD. V lost 0 bases to trimming and J lost 5 bases; unmatched junction nucleotides: 9. The CDR3 consists of 16 residues. Healthy bone marrow donors made up the donors. Primers for the PCR totalled 60 Vbeta and 13 Jbeta. This table comes from immunoSEQ multiplex PCR, and its TCRdb copy is limited to in-frame clones, with some not included. The sample table includes 55,000 to 70,000 clones. General study points: Cytomegalovirus-associated TCR beta chains were listed, numbering more than 150.

As regards this clone: No antigen is known for it.

The V and J genes are TRBV10-3 and TRBJ2-7; 8 bases match TRBD2. The sequenced sample consisted of PBMCs. The TCR originated in a female donor in good health and CMV-seropositive. CDR3 residues: CAISESIPGGPDEQYF. The DNA for the CDR3 is TGTGCCATCAGTGAGTCGATACCGGGAGGGCCTGACGAGCAGTACTTC.